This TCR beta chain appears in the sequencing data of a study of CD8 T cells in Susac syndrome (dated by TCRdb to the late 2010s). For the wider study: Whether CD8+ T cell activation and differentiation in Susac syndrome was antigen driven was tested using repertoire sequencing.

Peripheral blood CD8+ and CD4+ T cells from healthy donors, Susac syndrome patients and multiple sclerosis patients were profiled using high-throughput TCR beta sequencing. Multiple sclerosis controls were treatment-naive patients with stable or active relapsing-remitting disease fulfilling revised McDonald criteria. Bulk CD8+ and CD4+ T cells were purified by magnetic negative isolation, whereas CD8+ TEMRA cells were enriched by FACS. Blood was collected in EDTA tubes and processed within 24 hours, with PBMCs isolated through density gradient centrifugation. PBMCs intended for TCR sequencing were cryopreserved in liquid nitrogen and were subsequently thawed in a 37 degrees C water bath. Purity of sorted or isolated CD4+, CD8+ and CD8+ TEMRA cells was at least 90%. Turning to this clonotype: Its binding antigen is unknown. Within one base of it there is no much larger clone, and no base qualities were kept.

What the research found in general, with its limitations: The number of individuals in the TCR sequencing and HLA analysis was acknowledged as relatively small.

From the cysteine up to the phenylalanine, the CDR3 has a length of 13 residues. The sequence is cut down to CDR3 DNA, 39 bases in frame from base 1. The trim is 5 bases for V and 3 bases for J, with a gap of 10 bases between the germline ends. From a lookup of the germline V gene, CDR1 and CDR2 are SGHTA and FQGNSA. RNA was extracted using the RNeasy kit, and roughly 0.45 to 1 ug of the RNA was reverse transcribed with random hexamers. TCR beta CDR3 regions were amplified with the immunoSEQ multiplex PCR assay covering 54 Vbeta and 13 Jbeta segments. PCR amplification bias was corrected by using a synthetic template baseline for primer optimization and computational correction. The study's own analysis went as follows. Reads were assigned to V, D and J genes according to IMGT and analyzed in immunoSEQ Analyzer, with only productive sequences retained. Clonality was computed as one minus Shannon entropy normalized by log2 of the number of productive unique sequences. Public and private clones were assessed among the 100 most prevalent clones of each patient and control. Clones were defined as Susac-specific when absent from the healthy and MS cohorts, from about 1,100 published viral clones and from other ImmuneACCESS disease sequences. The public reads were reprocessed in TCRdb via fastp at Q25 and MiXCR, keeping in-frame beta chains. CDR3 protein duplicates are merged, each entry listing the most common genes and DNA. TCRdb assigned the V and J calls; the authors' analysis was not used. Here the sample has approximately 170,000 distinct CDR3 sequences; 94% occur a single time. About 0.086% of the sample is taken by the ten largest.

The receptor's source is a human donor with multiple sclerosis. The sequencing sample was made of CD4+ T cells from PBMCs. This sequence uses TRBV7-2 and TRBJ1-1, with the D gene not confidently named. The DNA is TGTGCCAGCAGCCCAATGGGCCACACTGAAGCTTTCTTT. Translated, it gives CASSPMGHTEAFF. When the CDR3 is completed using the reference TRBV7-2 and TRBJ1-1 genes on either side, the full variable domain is GAGVSQSPSNKVTEKGKDVELRCDPISGHTALYWYRQSLGQGLEFLIYFQGNSAPDKSGLPSDRFSAERTGGSVSTLTIQRTQQEDSAVYLCASSPMGHTEAFFGQGTRLTVV.